The source of this TCR beta chain is a study of blood T cell repertoires in COVID-19 (dated by TCRdb to about 2020). Turning to the overall study: Samples from collaborators originated in the United States, Italy and Spain and spanned both the acute and convalescent phases of COVID-19. The material from the prospective study consisted of cDNA or gDNA derived from T cells, B-cell-depleted T cells, or PBMCs. The dataset comprised deeply sampled blood TCRbeta repertoires from subjects exposed to, actively infected with, or recovered from COVID-19. The repertoires were made available in a free public database intended to serve as a resource for research on the immune response to SARS-CoV-2. Samples were obtained from the ongoing ImmuneRACE study (first 160 participants) and from over 1,000 subjects provided by 6 global collaborators. The sample metadata nearly always contained a de-identified subject ID, COVID-19 status, age in years and sex. Where HLA class I and class II types were available, the types were taken from metadata supplied by the sample provider, not from assay-based typing. What the work shows at the level of the full study, not this receptor alone: The quantity of clinical and demographic metadata differed by source and by participant and was supplied without curation.

As regards this clone: Its recognized antigen is unknown. Per-nucleotide qualities are absent, and no much larger clonotype sits a single base away.

The immunoSEQ Assay, a bias-controlled multiplex PCR, was used to amplify TCRbeta CDR3 regions from genomic DNA. Per the original workflow: Within the assay, amplification of reference gene primers was used to estimate how many nucleated cells each sample contained. Sequence reads were collapsed and filtered to measure the absolute abundance of every unique TCRbeta CDR3 rearrangement. For each sample, productive Simpson clonality was calculated as the square root of Simpson's diversity index over productive rearrangements. TCRdb mirrors the immuneACCESS table, restricted to in-frame sequences. Some clones are absent from its copies; in checked studies, under half trace to an unresolved V gene, and the reason for the others is unknown. The DNA was the basis for D and trimming; V, J and clone size are from that table. The sample profile shows about 150,000 clones; approximately 85% of them were found once. 0.6% to 0.65% of the sample lies in the top ten.

In Seattle, one collaborating source enrolled patients while the infection was active and tracked those patients longitudinally over the course of disease. Collaborating institutions collected whole blood in K2EDTA tubes following their own protocols. For TCRbeta analysis, collaborators shipped samples in one of three forms: frozen whole blood, isolated PBMCs, or DNA extracted from either of those sample types. The sequenced sample was peripheral blood. This TCR derives from a man aged 55 to 70 with COVID-19, enrolled during active disease.

Read as DNA, the sequence is TGTGCCAGCAGTCGGCACCGGGACACCGTCTACGAGCAGTACTTC. This encodes CASSRHRDTVYEQYF. This sequence uses TRBV6-2 or TRBV6-3 and TRBJ2-7; D gene: possibly TRBD1, on 6 matching bases. V is reduced by 5 bases and J by 3 bases, leaving a spacing of 17 bases between them. CDR1 and CDR2 were assigned from the germline V gene as MNHEY and SVGEGT. The CDR3 runs 15 residues from the cysteine to the phenylalanine. Only the CDR3 region is kept as DNA, spanning 45 bases read in frame from base 1.